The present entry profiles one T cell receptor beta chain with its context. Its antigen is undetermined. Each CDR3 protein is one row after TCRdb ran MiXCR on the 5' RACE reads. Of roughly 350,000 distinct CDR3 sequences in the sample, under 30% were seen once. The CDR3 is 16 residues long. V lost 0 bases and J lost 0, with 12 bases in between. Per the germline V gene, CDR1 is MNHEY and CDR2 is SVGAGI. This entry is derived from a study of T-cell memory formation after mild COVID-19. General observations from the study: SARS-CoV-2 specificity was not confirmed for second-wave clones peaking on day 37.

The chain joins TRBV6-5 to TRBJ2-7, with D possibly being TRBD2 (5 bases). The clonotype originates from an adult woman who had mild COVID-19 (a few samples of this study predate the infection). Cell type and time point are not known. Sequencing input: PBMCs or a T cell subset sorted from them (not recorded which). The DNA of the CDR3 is TGTGCCAGCAGTTACTCCTCACTAGTCAGCTCCTACGAGCAGTACTTC. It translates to CASSYSSLVSSYEQYF.